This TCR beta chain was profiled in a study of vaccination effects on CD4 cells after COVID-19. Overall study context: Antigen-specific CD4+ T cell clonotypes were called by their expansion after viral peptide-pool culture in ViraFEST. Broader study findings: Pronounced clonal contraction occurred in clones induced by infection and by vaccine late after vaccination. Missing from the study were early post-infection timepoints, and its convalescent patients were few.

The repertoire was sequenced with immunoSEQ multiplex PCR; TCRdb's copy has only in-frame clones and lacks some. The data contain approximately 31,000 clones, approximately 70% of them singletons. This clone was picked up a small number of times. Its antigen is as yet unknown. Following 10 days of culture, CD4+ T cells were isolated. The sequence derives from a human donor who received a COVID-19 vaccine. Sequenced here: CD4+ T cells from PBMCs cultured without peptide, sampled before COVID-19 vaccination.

The CDR3 loop is CSVEGEPMTQYF. The CDR3 nucleotides read TGCAGCGTTGAGGGGGAACCGATGACCCAGTACTTC. V and J are TRBV29-1 and TRBJ2-5; perhaps D is TRBD1 or TRBD2 (5 bases each). The V end was cut by 3 bases, the J end by 7 bases, with 12 bases between. The CDR3 is 12 residues long. Germline V gives CDR1 SQVTM, CDR2 ANQGSEA.